The 9 T cell receptor beta chains below come from one sample, sequenced in a study of T-cell memory formation after mild COVID-19. TCRdb recomputed calls from the 5' RACE reads with MiXCR, one row per CDR3 protein. The data show around 300,000 distinct CDR3 sequences, roughly an eighth seen once. The sample taken for sequencing was PBMCs or a T cell subset sorted from them (not recorded which). These receptors were obtained from a man aged 18 to 30 who had mild COVID-19 (a few samples of this study predate the infection). Cell type and time point are not known.

This chain links TRBV7-6 with TRBJ2-7; perhaps TRBD2 as D (6 bases). The CDR3 runs to 14 residues. Germline V gene data show CDR1 as SGHVS and CDR2 as FNYEAQ. Trimming cost V 5 bases and J 0 bases, with 11 bases left between them. CDR3 in DNA: TGTGCCAGCAGCCGGCGGGGCGCCTCCTACGAGCAGTACTTC. Translation: CASSRRGASYEQYF.

In its sample, this clonotype was seen a few times. The gene calls are TRBV29-1 and TRBJ2-4, with a tentative D call TRBD1 (6 bases). Trimming shortened V by 1 base and J by 7 bases, and 17 bases separated the two germline ends. CDR3 length: 15 amino acids. Germline V CDR1 and CDR2: SQVTM, ANQGSEA. For the CDR3, the DNA is TGCAGCGTTGAAGGTTTGCAGGGGACGGGGAACATTCAGTACTTC. This encodes CSVEGLQGTGNIQYF.

In its sample, this clonotype was seen a few times. The rearrangement uses TRBV7-2 and TRBJ1-5, with unresolved D. Germline values: CDR1 SGHTA, CDR2 FQGNSA. This CDR3 comprises 13 residues. Deletions cut 7 bases from V and 0 bases from J, with 7 bases between. For the CDR3, the DNA is TGTGCCAGCACAGCTTCTAGCAATCAGCCCCAGCATTTT. Amino acids: CASTASSNQPQHF.

This clonotype occurred a few times. The chain has TRBV10-3 and TRBJ2-7; D remains unclear. CDR1 and CDR2 (germline): ENHRY, SYGVKD. The V gene lost 2 bases and the J gene lost 4 bases, with 9 bases spanning the gap. The CDR3 covers 13 residues. CDR3 in DNA: TGTGCCATCAGTGAGGGGCGTCCTTACGAGCAGTACGTC. Translated: CAISEGRPYEQYV.

This sequence joins TRBV7-3 and TRBJ2-2, with 8 bases that match TRBD1. The CDR3 sequence is 15 residues long. With V trimmed by 4 bases and J by 5 bases, 6 bases remained unmatched. CDR1 and CDR2 from the germline V gene are SGHTA and FQGTGA. The CDR3 bases are TGTGCCAGCAGCTACTATGGACAGGGAACCGGGGAGCTGTTTTTT. Translated, it gives CASSYYGQGTGELFF.

V is TRBV4-2 and J is TRBJ2-7; D ambiguous. The germline V and J ends were trimmed by 0 bases and 5 bases, with 8 bases remaining between them. Germline V gives CDR1 LGHNA, CDR2 YNFKEQ. CDR3 length: 13 residues. The CDR3: CASSQDGVDEQYF. The CDR3 nucleotides read TGTGCCAGCAGCCAAGATGGGGTAGACGAGCAGTACTTC.

This chain connects TRBV29-1 to TRBJ2-2, with D possibly being TRBD2 (5 bases). The CDR3 length is 14 residues. The germline V gene encodes CDR1 SQVTM and CDR2 ANQGSEA. CDR3: CSGSAGSRTGELFF. The CDR3 DNA reads TGCAGTGGGAGCGCGGGTAGTCGCACCGGGGAGCTGTTTTTT.

J is TRBJ2-3 and V is TRBV28; D unclear. The CDR3 covers 14 residues. Germline values: CDR1 MDHEN, CDR2 SYDVKM. V gave up 1 base and J gave up 9 bases, with 14 bases separating them. The CDR3 is CASSLYFRQQTQYF. DNA for the CDR3: TGTGCCAGCAGTTTATATTTCCGGCAGCAGACGCAGTATTTT. Drawing the rest from reference TRBV28 and TRBJ2-3, the complete variable domain is DVKVTQSSRYLVKRTGEKVFLECVQDMDHENMFWYRQDPGLGLRLIYFSYDVKMKEKGDIPEGYSVSREKKERFSLILESASTNQTSMYLCASSLYFRQQTQYFGPGTRLTVL.

This chain connects TRBV12-3 or TRBV12-4 to TRBJ1-1; TRBD1 might be the D (5 bases). CDR3 length: 14 amino acids. The germline V and J ends were trimmed by 4 bases and 2 bases, with 11 bases remaining between them. The CDR3 reads CASSYNRFNTEAFF. In nucleotides, the CDR3 is TGTGCCAGCAGTTACAACAGGTTTAACACTGAAGCTTTCTTT.